The clone carrying this TCR beta chain was seen a single time. Methods used by the authors: Scientists estimated how many nucleated cells there were by amplifying reference gene primers. TCRdb keeps only in-frame clones here, not all; method: immunoSEQ multiplex PCR. V and J calls and clone size come straight from that table; D and trimming were deduced from the DNA. Of approximately 60,000 clones listed, approximately 90% were seen once; the top ten hold 3% to 3.5%. The record originates from a study of blood T cell repertoires in COVID-19. Study summary: Material from acute and convalescent COVID-19 was sourced from the United States, Italy and Spain. From T cells, B-cell-depleted T cells, or PBMCs came the material, which was cDNA or gDNA.

The J segment lost 4 bases and the V segment lost 1 base, leaving 7 bases of the junction unmatched. The CDR3 loop spans 15 amino acids. CDR1 is LGHNA, CDR2 YSLEER, per germline. The receptor comes from a man aged 45-60 years with active COVID-19. The sample was peripheral blood. This chain uses TRBV4-3 with TRBJ2-7, with 7 bases that match TRBD2. The CDR3 reads CASSQGGGSRYEQYF. CDR3 nucleotide sequence: TGCGCCAGCAGCCAAGGCGGCGGGAGTAGGTACGAGCAGTACTTC.